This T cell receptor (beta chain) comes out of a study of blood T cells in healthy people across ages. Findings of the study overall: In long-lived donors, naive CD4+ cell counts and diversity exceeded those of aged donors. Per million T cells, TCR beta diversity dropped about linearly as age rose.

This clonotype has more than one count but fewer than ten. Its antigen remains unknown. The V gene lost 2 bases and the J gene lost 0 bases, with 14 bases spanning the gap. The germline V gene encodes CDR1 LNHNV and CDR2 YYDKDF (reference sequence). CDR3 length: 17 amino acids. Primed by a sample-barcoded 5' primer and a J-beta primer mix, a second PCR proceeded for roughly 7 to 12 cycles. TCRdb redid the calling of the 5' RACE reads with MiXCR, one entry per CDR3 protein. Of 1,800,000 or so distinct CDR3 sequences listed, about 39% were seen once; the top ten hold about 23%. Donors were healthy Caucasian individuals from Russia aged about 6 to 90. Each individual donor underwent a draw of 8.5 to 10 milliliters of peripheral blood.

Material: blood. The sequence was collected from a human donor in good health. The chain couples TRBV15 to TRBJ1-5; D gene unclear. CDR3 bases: TGTGCCACCAGCAGACCCGAGTACGTCAATAGCAATCAGCCCCAGCATTTT. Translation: CATSRPEYVNSNQPQHF.